This note documents a single TCR beta chain sequence. The antigen is undetermined. At sampling all donors were nominally healthy, likely with unrecorded immune exposures. CDR1 and CDR2 from the germline V gene are SGHNT and YYREEE (reference sequence). Trimming shortened V by 2 bases and J by 5 bases, and 10 bases separated the two germline ends. The CDR3 is 13 amino acids. Primers included in the PCR were 60 Vbeta and 13 Jbeta primers. Only in-frame clones appear in the TCRdb table, and some are missing; sequencing was by immunoSEQ multiplex PCR. Found here are tens of thousands of clones; the top ten clones hold around 2%. This sample is drawn from a study of cytomegalovirus exposure and HLA in healthy donors. Study in general: Of over 350 genotyped donors, roughly 81% grouped in the Caucasian-associated ancestry cluster. Overall study findings and caveats: Sequences of the TCR beta chain were said to predict the HLA-A and HLA-B alleles of most subjects accurately. Other equally common chains were less clonally expanded than HLA-associated TCR beta chains, a later analysis showed.

Input material: PBMCs. V is TRBV5-4 and J is TRBJ1-1; D is possibly TRBD1 (5 bases). The TCR was taken from a woman in her forties in good health and CMV-seronegative. CDR3 amino acids: CASSLQVETEAFF. The CDR3 DNA reads TGTGCCAGCAGCTTACAGGTTGAGACTGAAGCTTTCTTT.